These 18 T cell receptor beta chains were sequenced from one sample in a study of cytomegalovirus exposure and HLA in healthy donors. Here immunoSEQ multiplex PCR was the method, and the copy in TCRdb shows in-frame clones only, minus some. The sample includes a few hundred thousand clones, more than 80% of them seen just once. Sequencing input: PBMCs. The receptor set was obtained from a woman aged 18 to 35 in good health and CMV-seronegative.

The V gene is TRBV28, the J gene TRBJ2-7; a possible D gene is TRBD2 (6 bases). Germline V gene lookup returns CDR1 MDHEN and CDR2 SYDVKM. This CDR3 spans 13 amino acids. Trimming cost V 3 bases and J 6 bases, with 12 bases left between them. The CDR3 region has the DNA TGTGCCAGCAGTTTCCAGTTGGGGGGCGAGCAGTACTTC. It encodes CASSFQLGGEQYF.

The chain has TRBV2 and TRBJ2-7; TRBD1 is a possible D gene (6 bases). CDR3 length: 15 amino acids. Looked up from germline, CDR1 is SNHLY and CDR2 is FYNNEI. Trimming took off 2 bases at V and 0 bases at J, with 11 bases between the two ends. The CDR3 loop is CASSERTALSYEQYF. CDR3 coding DNA: TGTGCCAGCAGTGAAAGGACAGCTCTCTCCTACGAGCAGTACTTC.

In nucleotides, the CDR3 is TGTGCCAGCAGTTTTTCAGGGGGGCTGGGCTACACCTTC. It codes for CASSFSGGLGYTF. The chain carries TRBV27 and TRBJ1-2; 7 bases map to TRBD1. This CDR3 spans 13 amino acids. The V gene end was trimmed by 3 bases and the J gene end by 8 bases; junction bases not matched to a gene: 6. CDR1 is MNHEY and CDR2 is SMNVEV in the germline V gene (reference sequence).

CDR3 loop: CASSLDRDDEQYF. CDR3 nucleotide sequence: TGTGCCAGCAGCCTGGACAGGGACGACGAGCAGTACTTC. This chain joins TRBV7-7 and TRBJ2-7, with 8 positions matching TRBD1. Germline CDR1 SSHAT, CDR2 FNYEAQ (reference sequence). With V trimmed by 5 bases and J by 5 bases, 5 bases remained unmatched. This CDR3 is built from 13 residues.

V is TRBV16 and J is TRBJ2-7; 9 nucleotides agree with TRBD1. Germline-derived CDR1 and CDR2 are KGHSY and FQNENV. Losses at the gene ends were 4 bases for V and 1 base for J; bases not matched to a gene: 8. The CDR3 is 16 residues long. The CDR3 coding sequence is TGTGCCAGCAGCCGGGGATCGGGACAGGGTTCCTACGAGCAGTACTTC. Encoded protein: CASSRGSGQGSYEQYF.

The chain employs TRBV4-2 and TRBJ2-7; D may be TRBD2 (5 bases). Trimming removed 0 bases at V and 3 bases at J, with 9 bases between. The CDR3 runs to 14 residues. Germline CDR1 and CDR2: LGHNA and YNFKEQ. Written as DNA, the CDR3 is TGTGCCAGCAGCCAAGAACTAGTAAGCTACGAGCAGTACTTC. This translates into CASSQELVSYEQYF.

The V and J genes are TRBV7-2 and TRBJ2-5; D perhaps matches TRBD1 (5 bases). This CDR3 has 13 amino acids. V gave up 5 bases and J gave up 4 bases, with 11 bases separating them. Germline V gene lookup returns CDR1 SGHTA and CDR2 FQGNSA. The CDR3 loop reads CASSPPRGETQYF. The CDR3 DNA follows: TGTGCCAGCAGCCCCCCTAGGGGAGAGACCCAGTACTTC.

The chain joins TRBV4-3 to TRBJ2-7; TRBD1 might be the D (7 bases). This CDR3 has 17 residues. Germline CDR1 reads LGHNA; CDR2 reads YSLEER. Deletions cut 0 bases from V and 4 bases from J, with 19 bases between. The CDR3 here is CASSQDTLEGANYEQYF. CDR3 nucleotide sequence: TGCGCCAGCAGCCAAGATACTTTGGAGGGGGCGAATTACGAGCAGTACTTC.

The chain is built from TRBV11-2 and TRBJ1-4; 9 bases map to TRBD1. The length of the CDR3 is 14 residues. J gave up 8 bases and V 3 bases, and 4 bases lay outside the gene matches. The V gene's germline CDR1 is SGHAT and CDR2 FQNNGV. The chain's CDR3 is CASSFGQGKEKLFF. In nucleotides, the CDR3 is TGTGCCAGCAGCTTTGGACAGGGGAAAGAAAAACTGTTTTTT.

The chain uses TRBV5-4 and TRBJ2-1; the match to TRBD2 covers 10 bases. The CDR3 totals 16 residues. V shed 4 bases and J 4 bases; nucleotides not matched to a gene: 8. Germline values: CDR1 SGHNT, CDR2 YYREEE (reference sequence). The DNA for the CDR3 is TGTGCCAGCAGCCGGAGCGGGAGGGCCGAATACAATGAGCAGTTCTTC. Residues: CASSRSGRAEYNEQFF.

The chain joins TRBV6-5 to TRBJ1-2, with D perhaps matching TRBD1 (6 bases). The CDR3 totals 15 residues. Germline V gene sequence: CDR1 MNHEY, CDR2 SVGAGI. V shed 3 bases and J shed 6 bases, with 17 bases lying between them. Written as DNA, the CDR3 is TGTGCCAGCAGTTATAGCGAAGGGGGTTGGAATGGCTACACCTTC. Protein product: CASSYSEGGWNGYTF.

The V and J genes are TRBV5-1 and TRBJ2-7, with 7 bases identical to TRBD1. Germline CDR1 reads SGHRS; CDR2 reads YFSETQ. The V gene end was trimmed by 0 bases and the J gene end by 2 bases; junction bases not matched to a gene: 8. This CDR3 region has 16 residues. CDR3 protein: CASSLAPDRATYEQYF. Written as DNA, the CDR3 is TGCGCCAGCAGCTTGGCCCCCGACAGGGCCACCTACGAGCAGTACTTC.

The rearrangement uses TRBV5-1 and TRBJ1-2, with TRBD1 identical over 8 bases. Germline CDR1 is SGHRS and CDR2 is YFSETQ. The V and J ends lost 5 bases and 1 base, in that order; junction bases with no gene match: 4. CDR3 length: 14 residues. The CDR3 nucleotides are TGCGCCAGCAGGTCAGGGGGCAATAACTATGGCTACACCTTC. It codes for CASRSGGNNYGYTF.

The chain combines TRBV28 with TRBJ2-7, with D possibly TRBD1 on 5 matching bases. This CDR3 has 15 residues. Germline assignment: CDR1 MDHEN and CDR2 SYDVKM. With 6 bases removed from V and 9 bases from J, the gap between germline ends came to 24 bases. The CDR3 DNA follows: TGTGCCAGCAGCTTAGCCCCTCAAGGGGATCGGGCGCAGTACTTC. Translation gives CASSLAPQGDRAQYF.

The rearrangement uses TRBV7-2 and TRBJ1-2, with D unresolved. Trimming removed 5 bases from V and 2 bases from J, with 21 bases in between. CDR3 size: 17 residues. Germline lookup yields CDR1 SGHTA and CDR2 FQGNSA. The CDR3 DNA sequence: TGTGCCAGCAGCCAAGACGGAGGCGGCACCTACAACTATGGCTACACCTTC. Protein: CASSQDGGGTYNYGYTF.

V usage is TRBV7-9 and J usage is TRBJ2-1, with 7 nucleotides matching TRBD1. Germline loops: CDR1 SEHNR, CDR2 FQNEAQ (reference sequence). V dropped 5 bases and J dropped 10; count of bases not matched to a gene: 17. CDR3 length: 16 amino acids. CDR3 nucleotides: TGTGCCAGCAGCCAAAGACCAATAGGTGGGGACAGAGAGCAGTTCTTC. This gives the protein CASSQRPIGGDREQFF.

The chain has TRBV18 and TRBJ2-7; 9 bases match TRBD1. The CDR3 has 14 residues. V lost 3 bases and J lost 3; bases outside the gene matches: 3. CDR1 and CDR2 from the germline V gene are KGHSH and LQKENI. The DNA of the CDR3 is TGTGCCAGCTCACCTTCGACAGGGGGCTACGAGCAGTACTTC. It specifies CASSPSTGGYEQYF. Complete variable domain (other parts from reference TRBV18 and TRBJ2-7): NAGVMQNPRHLVRRRGQEARLRCSPMKGHSHVYWYRQLPEEGLKFMVYLQKENIIDESGMPKERFSAEFPKEGPSILRIQQVVRGDSAAYFCASSPSTGGYEQYFGPGTRLTVT.

This chain joins TRBV7-9 and TRBJ1-5; TRBD1 agrees at 7 bases. The CDR3 contains 12 residues. Per germline, CDR1 SEHNR and CDR2 FQNEAQ (reference sequence). V dropped 5 bases and J dropped 6; count of bases not matched to a gene: 1. CDR3 residues: CASSGDSQPQHF. In DNA, the CDR3 is TGTGCCAGCAGCGGGGACAGTCAGCCCCAGCATTTT.